Detailed here is one T cell receptor (beta chain). The CDR3 runs to 16 residues. Trimming pared 5 bases from V and 0 bases from J, leaving 13 bases between. Per the germline V gene, CDR1 is SEHNR and CDR2 is FQNEAQ (reference sequence). This entry belongs to a study of T cells after yellow fever vaccination. TCRdb re-called the 5' RACE reads through MiXCR, storing one row per CDR3 protein. Of over 45,000 distinct CDR3 sequences listed, roughly 6.9% are singletons. The V gene is TRBV7-9, the J gene TRBJ1-4, with D possibly being TRBD1 (5 bases). The source of this sequence is a man aged 18 to 29 who received the YFV17D yellow fever vaccine. The input for sequencing was CD8+ T cells sorted from PBMCs, taken on the day of the first yellow fever vaccination. CDR3 sequence: CASSPPRGTTNEKLFF. CDR3 DNA sequence: TGTGCCAGCAGCCCACCACGGGGGACAACTAATGAAAAACTGTTTTTT. The full variable domain, completed using reference TRBV7-9 and TRBJ1-4, is DTGVSQNPRHKITKRGQNVTFRCDPISEHNRLYWYRQTLGQGPEFLTYFQNEAQLEKSRLLSDRFSAERPKGSFSTLEIQRTEQGDSAMYLCASSPPRGTTNEKLFFGSGTQLSVL.